Presented here are 24 T cell receptor beta chains from one specimen sequenced in a study of T cell responses to AZD1222 COVID-19 vaccine. The data were produced by immunoSEQ multiplex PCR, yet TCRdb's version contains in-frame clones alone and is incomplete. Of some 140,000 clones listed, approximately 95% are singletons. Specimen: peripheral blood, collected 28 days after the second AZD1222 dose. The receptors here all came from an adult who received the AZD1222 COVID-19 vaccine.

The V and J genes are TRBV5-5 and TRBJ1-6; no clear D. V was pared by 2 bases and J by 5 bases, with 11 bases between. The V gene's germline CDR1 is SGHKS and CDR2 YYEKEE (reference sequence). The CDR3 consists of 15 residues. The CDR3 coding sequence is TGTGCCAGCAGCTTTTATTGGGTCGATAATTCACCCCTCCACTTT. It yields the protein CASSFYWVDNSPLHF.

The J gene is TRBJ1-4, the V gene TRBV5-1, with TRBD1 matching 7 bases. Losses at the gene ends were 3 bases for V and 7 bases for J; bases not matched to a gene: 3. In germline, CDR1 is SGHRS, CDR2 YFSETQ. The CDR3 has 13 residues. In DNA, the CDR3 is TGCGCCAGCAGCTCCCACAGGGGTGAAAAACTGTTTTTT. Translating gives CASSSHRGEKLFF.

V gene TRBV12-3 or TRBV12-4 combines with J gene TRBJ1-1, with unresolved D. V gave up 4 bases and J gave up 4 bases, with 10 bases separating them. The CDR3 sequence is 13 residues long. The CDR3 protein is CASSYFPSTEAFF. Here the CDR3 DNA reads TGTGCCAGCAGTTACTTCCCAAGCACTGAAGCTTTCTTT.

The V gene is TRBV5-1, the J gene TRBJ1-6; no definite D call. The CDR3 loop spans 16 amino acids. Germline CDR1 and CDR2: SGHRS and YFSETQ. Trimming left V 0 bases short and J 4 bases short, with 11 bases between. The CDR3: CASSLVGQLYNSPLHF. The CDR3 region has the DNA TGCGCCAGCAGCTTGGTCGGGCAGTTATATAATTCACCCCTCCACTTT.

This chain uses TRBV4-2 with TRBJ1-6; 8 positions agree with TRBD1. With V trimmed by 4 bases and J by 10 bases, 9 bases remained unmatched. The CDR3 sequence is 15 residues long. Germline V gene sequence: CDR1 LGHNA, CDR2 YNFKEQ. The CDR3 DNA is TGTGCCAGCAGCCCCAGGGGGACAGGACTGTCACCCCTCCACTTT. Translated: CASSPRGTGLSPLHF.

This sequence joins TRBV18 and TRBJ2-7; perhaps TRBD2 as D (6 bases). V was pared by 6 bases and J by 2 bases, with 20 bases between. CDR3 length equals 16 residues. Looked up from germline, CDR1 is KGHSH and CDR2 is LQKENI. The CDR3 DNA is TGTGCCAGCTCTGGGGGGATGGACGACCGGGCCTACGAGCAGTACTTC. Amino acid sequence: CASSGGMDDRAYEQYF.

The CDR3 DNA follows: TGTGCCAGCAGTTTTGGAATAGGGTCCCTCCACTTT. Protein: CASSFGIGSLHF. This chain links TRBV28 with TRBJ1-6; D is ambiguous. The CDR3 sequence is 12 residues long. Germline V gives CDR1 MDHEN, CDR2 SYDVKM. Trimming shortened V by 3 bases and J by 14 bases, and 11 bases separated the two germline ends. Filled out from reference TRBV28 and TRBJ1-6, the complete variable domain reads DVKVTQSSRYLVKRTGEKVFLECVQDMDHENMFWYRQDPGLGLRLIYFSYDVKMKEKGDIPEGYSVSREKKERFSLILESASTNQTSMYLCASSFGIGSLHFGNGTRLTVT.

The J gene is TRBJ1-4, the V gene TRBV9; unclear D gene. V was cut by 0 bases and J by 5 bases, with 17 bases left in between. Germline CDR1 SGDLS, CDR2 YYNGEE. This CDR3 region has 17 residues. The CDR3 coding sequence is TGTGCCAGCAGCGTAGTTCCCATCCGGGAGGAGAATGAAAAACTGTTTTTT. Protein: CASSVVPIREENEKLFF.

This sequence joins TRBV2 and TRBJ2-3; no firm D call. The CDR3 contains 14 residues. Germline V CDR1 and CDR2: SNHLY, FYNNEI. V was cut by 6 bases and J by 0 bases, with 10 bases left in between. The CDR3 here is CASRSRTSTDTQYF. The DNA of the CDR3 is TGTGCCAGCAGGTCCCGTACTAGCACAGATACGCAGTATTTT.

The chain uses TRBV6-1 and TRBJ1-1, with 7 bases fitting TRBD1. The CDR3 runs to 14 residues. Trimming at V came to 6 bases and at J to 3 bases, leaving 7 bases not matched to a gene. Germline CDR1 reads MNHNS; CDR2 reads SASEGT. CDR3 DNA: TGTGCCAGCAGAAGACAGGGAGTGTACACTGAAGCTTTCTTT. Its protein is CASRRQGVYTEAFF.

The J gene is TRBJ2-3, the V gene TRBV7-2; the D call may be TRBD1 or TRBD2 (5 bases each). Germline CDR1 reads SGHTA; CDR2 reads FQGNSA. The germline V and J ends were trimmed by 5 bases and 6 bases, with 15 bases remaining between them. The CDR3 is made up of 14 amino acids. The CDR3 nucleotides read TGTGCCAGCAGCCCGCCGTTGAGGGGCGATACGCAGTATTTT. It yields the protein CASSPPLRGDTQYF.

The J gene is TRBJ2-7, the V gene TRBV10-3; 7 nucleotides agree with TRBD2. CDR3 length equals 11 residues. Germline loops: CDR1 ENHRY, CDR2 SYGVKD. With V trimmed by 6 bases and J by 7 bases, 3 bases remained unmatched. DNA of the CDR3: TGTGCCATCAGCCCCGGGGGGGAGCAGTACTTC. As protein: CAISPGGEQYF.

The chain couples TRBV5-1 to TRBJ2-5; perhaps D is TRBD1 or TRBD2 (6 bases each). The V end lost 2 bases, the J end lost 1 base, and 15 bases lay between the germline ends. This CDR3 has 16 amino acids. Germline assignment: CDR1 SGHRS and CDR2 YFSETQ. The CDR3 sequence: CASSFQGPGAQETQYF. The CDR3 DNA follows: TGCGCCAGCAGCTTTCAGGGGCCGGGGGCCCAAGAGACCCAGTACTTC.

This chain uses TRBV28 with TRBJ1-5; D is undetermined. The V end lost 3 bases, the J end lost 5 bases, and 8 bases lay between the germline ends. The CDR3 consists of 13 residues. In germline, CDR1 is MDHEN, CDR2 SYDVKM. This CDR3 reads CASSFFVDQPQHF. The CDR3 DNA reads TGTGCCAGCAGTTTCTTTGTGGATCAGCCCCAGCATTTT.

The chain couples TRBV29-1 to TRBJ2-7; D may be TRBD1 (5 bases). The V gene lost 2 bases and the J gene lost 4 bases, with 9 bases spanning the gap. The V gene's germline CDR1 is SQVTM and CDR2 ANQGSEA. The CDR3 covers 12 residues. The CDR3 DNA reads as TGCAGCGTTGAAATCAGGGATTACGAGCAGTACTTC. Its protein product is CSVEIRDYEQYF.

V gene TRBV3-1 (or the pseudogene TRBV3-2) combines with J gene TRBJ1-5; D is unresolved. The V end lost 1 base, the J end lost 3 bases, and 19 bases lay between the germline ends. CDR1 and CDR2 from the germline V gene are LGHDT and YNNKEL (reference sequence). The length of the CDR3 is 18 residues. CDR3 nucleotide sequence: TGTGCCAGCAGCCAAGGAAAACCTCCTGGGGTACACAATCAGCCCCAGCATTTT. Translated, it gives CASSQGKPPGVHNQPQHF.

The V and J genes are TRBV11-3 and TRBJ1-2; D is perhaps TRBD1 (5 bases). The V gene's germline CDR1 is SGHNT and CDR2 YENEEA. Trimming pared 4 bases from V and 7 bases from J, leaving 13 bases between. This CDR3 is built from 13 residues. For the CDR3, the DNA is TGTGCCAGCAGCTCCCGCAGGGTTGGTGGCTACACCTTC. The encoded protein is CASSSRRVGGYTF.

The chain recombines TRBV28 with TRBJ1-2; D uncertain. V was clipped by 7 bases and J by 2 bases, with 17 bases between them. CDR3 length: 15 amino acids. The V gene's germline CDR1 is MDHEN and CDR2 SYDVKM. CDR3 bases: TGTGCCAGCAATCGGGAACCGACGGGAAACTATGGCTACACCTTC. It specifies CASNREPTGNYGYTF.

The gene calls are TRBV19 and TRBJ2-1; 7 positions agree with TRBD2. Per germline, CDR1 LNHDA and CDR2 SQIVND (reference sequence). Losses at the gene ends were 6 bases for V and 9 bases for J; bases not matched to a gene: 5. The CDR3 is 12 amino acids. The DNA for the CDR3 is TGTGCCAGTAGCGGGGGGTGGGGTGAGCAGTTCTTC. This sequence encodes CASSGGWGEQFF.

This chain connects TRBV13 to TRBJ1-1; perhaps TRBD1 as D (6 bases). V gave up 4 bases and J gave up 10 bases, with 16 bases separating them. CDR1 and CDR2 from the germline V gene are PRHDT and FYEKMQ (reference sequence). The CDR3 is 13 amino acids. The CDR3 here is CASSYEGETGAFF. The CDR3, as DNA: TGTGCCAGCAGCTACGAGGGGGAAACCGGAGCTTTCTTT.

The rearrangement joins TRBV12-3 or TRBV12-4 to TRBJ2-2; perhaps TRBD1 as D (5 bases). V lost 4 bases and J lost 6, with 9 bases in between. CDR3 size: 13 residues. CDR3 region: CASSSDISGELFF. The DNA for the CDR3 is TGTGCCAGCAGTTCGGACATCTCCGGGGAGCTGTTTTTT.

The J gene is TRBJ2-5, the V gene TRBV9; the match to TRBD2 covers 8 bases. V shed 8 bases, J shed 2 bases, and the junction held 11 bases outside the gene matches. The germline CDR1 and CDR2 sequences are SGDLS and YYNGEE. The CDR3 totals 15 residues. The CDR3 DNA reads TGTGCCAGTTCCAAATGGCGGGGGGAACAAGAGACCCAGTACTTC. It encodes CASSKWRGEQETQYF.

The chain uses TRBV30 and TRBJ1-2; 9 bases align to TRBD1. The CDR3 contains 13 residues. Trimming at V came to 2 bases and at J to 8 bases, leaving 6 bases not matched to a gene. Germline lookup yields CDR1 GTSNPN and CDR2 SVGIG (reference sequence). In DNA, the CDR3 is TGTGCCTGGAGTTACAGGGGGCCTGGCGGCTACACCTTC. It yields the protein CAWSYRGPGGYTF.

The chain is built from TRBV3-1 (or the pseudogene TRBV3-2) and TRBJ2-5, with D perhaps TRBD2 (6 bases). The ends were cut back, 1 base at V and 4 bases at J, with 10 bases in the middle. The CDR3 is 14 amino acids. The germline V gene has CDR1 LGHDT and CDR2 YNNKEL (reference sequence). CDR3 bases: TGTGCCAGCAGCCAAGGGCGGGACTTAGAGACCCAGTACTTC. Protein sequence: CASSQGRDLETQYF.